This TCR beta chain came from a study of cytomegalovirus exposure and HLA in healthy donors. Study outcomes and limitations: Per published accounts, TCR beta sequences correctly predicted the HLA-A and HLA-B alleles of most subjects.

The CDR3 runs to 13 residues. Germline CDR1 reads MNHEY; CDR2 reads SMNVEV (reference sequence). Trimming left V 6 bases short and J 0 bases short, with 8 bases between. Details on this clone: Its antigen is undetermined.

PCR was performed using 60 Vbeta and 13 Jbeta primers. Repertoires were generated with immunoSEQ multiplex PCR, while TCRdb's copy carries only in-frame clones and drops some. The sample shows over 50,000 clones, approximately 70% of them seen only once. Sequencing was done on a sample of PBMCs. The chain couples TRBV27 to TRBJ1-1; unclear D gene. The TCR was taken from a man between 40 and 49 years old in good health and CMV-seropositive. This CDR3 reads CASSLVVNTEAFF. CDR3 bases: TGTGCCAGCAGCCTAGTCGTGAACACTGAAGCTTTCTTT.